This T cell receptor (beta chain) was captured in a study of technical replicates of blood from a few donors. TCRdb keeps only in-frame clones here, not all; method: immunoSEQ multiplex PCR. The sample shows around 97,000 clones, less than 95% of them seen only once. Germline loops: CDR1 ENHRY, CDR2 SYGVKD. The CDR3 covers 12 residues. Unmatched junction bases numbered 3, after V lost 11 bases and J lost 7 bases. The chain couples TRBV10-3 to TRBJ2-2; the match to TRBD1 covers 11 bases. The TCR was taken from a human donor in good health. Sequencing used T cells isolated from PBMCs. This CDR3 is CAGGQGVGELFF. The CDR3 coding sequence is TGTGCCGGGGGACAGGGGGTCGGGGAGCTGTTTTTT.